Listed here are 21 T cell receptor beta chains from one sample, sequenced in a study of T cells in Graves' hyperthyroidism and ophthalmopathy. Amplified TCR beta CDR3 regions came from RNA transcripts. The HTBI primer set was used in a first-round RT-PCR of the TCR CDR3. One entry per CDR3 protein results from TCRdb running MiXCR on the multiplex PCR reads. The data contain 490,000 or so distinct CDR3 sequences, 15% to 20% of them singletons. The sequenced material came from blood. The receptors were gathered from a woman in her twenties or thirties with Graves' ophthalmopathy.

In this sample, this clonotype turned up many times. This chain connects TRBV6-1 to TRBJ2-3; 7 nucleotides match TRBD2. The trim removed 3 bases at V and 0 bases at J, leaving 9 bases unmatched. CDR1 is MNHNS, CDR2 SASEGT, per germline. CDR3 length: 17 amino acids. CDR3 in amino acids: CASSDRSGGSSTDTQYF. As DNA, the CDR3 is TGTGCCAGCAGTGACCGATCGGGAGGCTCTAGCACAGATACGCAGTATTTT.

This clonotype has at least ten counts. The rearrangement joins TRBV18 to TRBJ2-5; no clear D. Trimming stripped 3 bases from V and 2 bases from J, with 10 bases between. CDR1 is KGHSH, CDR2 LQKENI, per germline. This CDR3 is 14 amino acids long. CDR3 sequence reads: CASSPETLQETQYF. CDR3 nucleotide sequence: TGTGCCAGCTCACCCGAGACACTACAAGAGACCCAGTACTTC.

This clonotype showed up just a few times. The chain links TRBV4-1 to TRBJ2-1; 10 nucleotides align to TRBD2. Germline CDR1 is MGHRA and CDR2 is YSYEKL. The CDR3 loop spans 16 amino acids. V lost 3 bases, J lost 4 bases, and 6 bases stayed unmatched. The CDR3 nucleotides are TGCGCCAGCAGCCATCCCGGGACTAGCGTTTACAATGAGCAGTTCTTC. This encodes CASSHPGTSVYNEQFF.

This clonotype has a handful of counts. J is TRBJ2-5 and V is TRBV5-1; 11 bases match TRBD1. CDR3 length equals 16 residues. CDR1 and CDR2 from the germline V gene are SGHRS and YFSETQ. Trimming cost V 3 bases and J 1 base; bases outside gene matches: 5. CDR3 DNA: TGCGCCAGCAGCTCAACCGGGACAGGGGGCCAAGAGACCCAGTACTTC. This sequence encodes CASSSTGTGGQETQYF.

The chain combines TRBV20-1 with TRBJ2-2, with 7 bases lining up with TRBD1. J gave up 6 bases and V 3 bases, and 10 bases lay outside the gene matches. Germline CDR1 DFQATT, CDR2 SNEGSKA (reference sequence). This CDR3 spans 15 amino acids. The CDR3 DNA sequence: TGCAGTGCTAGCCCCTACAGGGGTCGAGCCGGGGAGCTGTTTTTT. Translated, it gives CSASPYRGRAGELFF.

V and J are TRBV2 and TRBJ2-7, with TRBD2 identical over 12 bases. The CDR3 runs to 15 residues. Germline CDR1 SNHLY, CDR2 FYNNEI. J was trimmed by 4 bases and V by 6 bases; bases with no gene match: 7. The CDR3 nucleotides are TGTGCCAGCAGCTGGCTAGCGGGAGGGCCGTACGAGCAGTACTTC. Its translation is CASSWLAGGPYEQYF.

This clonotype has just a few counts. This chain joins TRBV28 and TRBJ2-4; TRBD1 agrees at 7 bases. CDR3 length: 16 amino acids. V lost 5 bases to trimming and J lost 2 bases; unmatched junction nucleotides: 9. Germline V gene sequence: CDR1 MDHEN, CDR2 SYDVKM. This chain's CDR3 is CASSVMGQSTKNIQYF. The CDR3, as DNA: TGTGCCAGCAGTGTGATGGGACAGTCGACCAAAAACATTCAGTACTTC. The full variable domain, in which reference TRBV28 and TRBJ2-4 provide the parts outside the CDR3, is DVKVTQSSRYLVKRTGEKVFLECVQDMDHENMFWYRQDPGLGLRLIYFSYDVKMKEKGDIPEGYSVSREKKERFSLILESASTNQTSMYLCASSVMGQSTKNIQYFGAGTRLSVL.

In this sample, this clonotype turned up many times. The V and J genes are TRBV3-1 and TRBJ2-3; 10 bases match TRBD2. CDR1 and CDR2 from the germline V gene are LGHDT and YNNKEL (reference sequence). CDR3 length equals 14 residues. With 7 bases clipped from V and 5 bases from J, the junction kept 6 bases outside the gene matches. DNA for the CDR3: TGTGCCAGCACGGTAGCGGGAGGAGGAGATACGCAGTATTTT. Protein product: CASTVAGGGDTQYF.

Ten or more counts support this clonotype. The chain recombines TRBV11-2 with TRBJ1-6, with 8 nucleotides matching TRBD1. Germline CDR1 is SGHAT and CDR2 is FQNNGV. V dropped 1 base and J dropped 8; count of bases not matched to a gene: 1. This CDR3 is 14 amino acids long. CDR3 residues: CASSLGTGYSPLHF. DNA for the CDR3: TGTGCCAGCAGCTTAGGGACAGGGTATTCACCCCTCCACTTT.

This clonotype was counted ten times or more. This chain links TRBV2 with TRBJ2-1; 8 bases map to TRBD2. The J segment lost 5 bases and the V segment lost 8 bases, leaving 11 bases of the junction unmatched. The length of the CDR3 is 15 residues. Germline-derived CDR1 and CDR2 are SNHLY and FYNNEI. The CDR3: CASGAGTRHNNEQFF. In DNA form, the CDR3 reads TGTGCCAGCGGGGCCGGGACTAGACATAACAATGAGCAGTTCTTC.

A few counts support this clonotype. This chain joins TRBV7-3 and TRBJ2-6; a weak D match, TRBD1 (5 bases). Trimming removed 1 base at V and 4 bases at J, with 14 bases between. The germline gives CDR1 SGHTA, CDR2 FQGTGA. The CDR3 contains 17 residues. The CDR3 protein is CASSLNGQGSGANVLTF. CDR3 DNA sequence: TGTGCCAGCAGCTTAAATGGGCAGGGATCCGGGGCCAACGTCCTGACTTTC.

Turning to this clonotype: Since no conserved phenylalanine or tryptophan closes the CDR3, a read error is the likely cause. J is TRBJ2-7 and V is TRBV5-1, with no clear D. V lost 1 base, J lost 0 bases, and 5 bases lay in between. CDR3 length equals 13 residues. Germline CDR1 and CDR2: SGHRS and YFSETQ. The CDR3 is CASSLQLSYEQYL. The CDR3 region has the DNA TGCGCCAGCAGCTTGCAGCTCTCCTACGAGCAGTACCTC.

This clonotype showed up many times. The V gene is TRBV12-3 or TRBV12-4, the J gene TRBJ1-5, with D tentatively TRBD1 (5 bases). Trimming took off 2 bases at V and 7 bases at J, with 12 bases between the two ends. The CDR3 length is 14 residues. The CDR3, as DNA: TGTGCCAGCAGTTTACAGGGCGGAGTGCAGCCCCAGCATTTT. Translated: CASSLQGGVQPQHF.

The sample holds many counts of this clonotype. The chain combines TRBV20-1 with TRBJ1-5; perhaps TRBD1 as D (5 bases). There are 13 residues in the CDR3. V lost 4 bases to trimming and J lost 0 bases, with 7 bases between them. Germline V lookup: CDR1 DFQATT, CDR2 SNEGSKA (reference sequence). The CDR3 here is CSATDTSNQPQHF. In DNA form, the CDR3 reads TGCAGTGCTACGGACACTAGCAATCAGCCCCAGCATTTT.

This clonotype occurred many times. One end of the junction is discordant with germline, which a read error may explain. The chain links TRBV18 to TRBJ2-1; TRBD2 is a possible D gene (7 bases). The CDR3 contains 17 residues. Germline-derived CDR1 and CDR2 are KGHSH and LQKENI. This chain's CDR3 is CASSLGRGGASYNKQFF. CDR3 DNA: TGTGCCAGCTCACTAGGGCGCGGGGGCGCGTCCTACAATAAGCAGTTCTTC.

This clonotype was recorded many times. The J gene is TRBJ2-1, the V gene TRBV11-2; TRBD2 matches at 8 bases. From germline, CDR1 is SGHAT and CDR2 FQNNGV. Trimming cost V 5 bases and J 0 bases; bases outside gene matches: 9. This CDR3 spans 17 amino acids. The CDR3 nucleotides are TGTGCCAGCAGCCCATCTAGCGGGTGGAGCTCCTACAATGAGCAGTTCTTC. Translating gives CASSPSSGWSSYNEQFF.

In its sample, this clonotype was seen many times. The rearrangement joins TRBV5-8 to TRBJ2-5; 7 positions match TRBD1. CDR1 SGHTS and CDR2 YDEGEE come from the germline V gene. CDR3 length: 17 amino acids. J was trimmed by 2 bases and V by 4 bases; bases with no gene match: 14. CDR3 nucleotide sequence: TGTGCCAGCAGCCAATACCCACAGGGGTTGGGACAAGAGACCCAGTACTTC. It codes for CASSQYPQGLGQETQYF. Full variable domain (outside the CDR3, taken from reference TRBV5-8 and TRBJ2-5): EAGVTQSPTHLIKTRGQQATLRCSPISGHTSVYWYQQALGLGLQFLLWYDEGEERNRGNFPPRFSGRQFPNYSSELNVNALELEDSALYLCASSQYPQGLGQETQYFGPGTRLLVL.

The CDR3 coding sequence is TGTGCCAGCAGACCTAGCGGGAGTGCCTACGAGCAGTACTTC. Amino acids: CASRPSGSAYEQYF. The rearrangement joins TRBV28 to TRBJ2-7; 10 bases fit TRBD2. V lost 6 bases to trimming and J lost 2 bases; unmatched junction nucleotides: 4. Germline CDR1 is MDHEN and CDR2 is SYDVKM. The CDR3 is 14 amino acids.

The chain uses TRBV7-9 and TRBJ2-2; 10 bases line up with TRBD2. The CDR3 consists of 20 residues. J lost 0 bases, V lost 1 base, and 11 bases had no gene match. Germline CDR1 is SEHNR and CDR2 is FQNEAQ (reference sequence). The chain's CDR3 is CASSLGRLATSGPNTGELFF. In DNA, the CDR3 is TGTGCCAGCAGCTTAGGACGTCTTGCGACTAGCGGGCCGAACACCGGGGAGCTGTTTTTT.

This clonotype occurred many times. The genes are TRBV20-1 and TRBJ1-4; 10 positions agree with TRBD1. The CDR3 totals 14 residues. Germline CDR1 and CDR2: DFQATT and SNEGSKA (reference sequence). With 5 bases clipped from V and 6 bases from J, the junction kept 6 bases outside the gene matches. The CDR3 region is CSASGQGFDEKLFF. CDR3 nucleotide sequence: TGCAGTGCTTCGGGACAGGGGTTTGATGAAAAACTGTTTTTT.

This clonotype was counted only a few times. The gene calls are TRBV5-1 and TRBJ1-1; D gene unclear. CDR3 length: 14 amino acids. The V end was cut by 0 bases, the J end by 3 bases, with 9 bases between. Germline-derived CDR1 and CDR2 are SGHRS and YFSETQ. The CDR3 loop reads CASSLDRDHTEAFF. CDR3 coding DNA: TGCGCCAGCAGCTTGGATAGGGATCACACTGAAGCTTTCTTT.